This TCR beta chain was sequenced in a study of CD8 T cells in ankylosing spondylitis. Each CDR3 protein is one row after TCRdb ran MiXCR on the 5' RACE reads. The table has about 160,000 distinct CDR3 sequences, 9.8% seen once. V lost 4 bases, J lost 3 bases, and 2 bases stayed unmatched. The germline V gene has CDR1 MNHNS and CDR2 SASEGT. This CDR3 comprises 15 residues. This clonotype appeared many times. The TCR originated in a female donor with ankylosing spondylitis or in good health (not recorded which). Material: blood, either unsorted or a sorted T cell fraction (not recorded which). This sequence joins TRBV6-1 and TRBJ1-4; 10 nucleotides agree with TRBD1. The CDR3 reads CASSGQGASNEKLFF. The DNA of the CDR3 is TGTGCCAGCAGTGGACAGGGGGCATCTAATGAAAAACTGTTTTTT.